A selection of T cell receptor beta chains follows, all from one sample in a study of blood T cell repertoires in COVID-19. TCRdb keeps only in-frame clones here, not all; method: immunoSEQ multiplex PCR. The sample shows 35,000 to 50,000 clones, under 80% of them seen only once. What was sequenced was peripheral blood. These receptors all stem from a man older than 75 with acute or convalescent COVID-19. CDR3s include the opening cysteine and the closing phenylalanine or tryptophan. The D gene is left open where the match is weak. Not every row has a clone size; where given, it reads once, few, many or a size class.

CDR3 protein	CDR3 DNA	V gene	J gene	clone size	D gene
CASVEMQGANYGYTF	TGTGCCAGCGTTGAGATGCAGGGGGCAAACTATGGCTACACCTTC	TRBV18	TRBJ1-2	-	TRBD1
CASSQLEEAKNIQYF	TGTGCCAGCAGCCAACTTGAGGAAGCCAAAAACATTCAGTACTTC	TRBV14	TRBJ2-4	-	-
CASSRNRGTEAFF	TGTGCCAGCAGCCGGAACAGGGGCACTGAAGCTTTCTTT	TRBV12-3/TRBV12-4	TRBJ1-1	-	TRBD1
CASSPRQGIMEQYF	TGTGCCAGTAGTCCTAGACAGGGGATTATGGAGCAGTACTTC	TRBV19	TRBJ2-7	once	TRBD1
CASSIGGQGYEQYF	TGTGCCAGTAGTATAGGCGGACAGGGCTACGAGCAGTACTTC	TRBV19	TRBJ2-7	-	TRBD1
CASSLDVFSGPTYEQYF	TGTGCCAGCAGCTTAGACGTTTTTAGCGGGCCCACCTACGAGCAGTACTTC	TRBV7-8	TRBJ2-7	-	TRBD2
CASSLVGGIQETQYF	TGCGCCAGCAGCTTGGTCGGGGGGATACAAGAGACCCAGTACTTC	TRBV5-1	TRBJ2-5	-	TRBD2
CATPCGDTEAFF	TGTGCCACCCCCTGCGGGGACACTGAAGCTTTCTTT	TRBV24-1	TRBJ1-1	-	-
CASSFTSGGQTQYF	TGCGCCAGCAGCTTCACTAGCGGGGGGCAGACCCAGTACTTC	TRBV5-1	TRBJ2-5	few	TRBD2
CASSVGGMEPLHF	TGTGCCAGCAGCGTAGGAGGGATGGAACCCCTCCACTTT	TRBV9	TRBJ1-6	-	-
CASSGRGQGTYNEQFF	TGTGCCAGCAGCGGGAGGGGACAGGGGACGTACAATGAGCAGTTCTTC	TRBV9	TRBJ2-1	-	TRBD1
CASSSGLTNRGELFF	TGTGCCAGCAGCTCGGGACTAACCAACCGCGGGGAGCTGTTTTTT	TRBV28	TRBJ2-2	-	TRBD2
CASSLGQSSYEQYF	TGCGCCAGCAGCTTGGGACAGAGCTCCTACGAGCAGTACTTC	TRBV5-1	TRBJ2-7	-	-
CASSLSGLNQPQHF	TGCGCCAGCAGCTTGTCGGGACTAAATCAGCCCCAGCATTTT	TRBV5-1	TRBJ1-5	-	-
CASSLELSQGTQYF	TGTGCCAGCAGCTTAGAACTCTCGCAGGGGACGCAGTATTTT	TRBV7-9	TRBJ2-3	many	-
CASSLRAGGNQPQHF	TGTGCCAGCAGCTTGAGGGCAGGGGGCAATCAGCCCCAGCATTTT	TRBV5-5	TRBJ1-5	-	-
CASSLTQLPQETQYF	TGTGCTAGCAGCTTAACTCAACTCCCCCAAGAGACCCAGTACTTC	TRBV7-7	TRBJ2-5	-	-
CASSQAGTSGTDTQYF	TGTGCCAGCAGCCAAGCGGGGACTAGCGGCACAGATACGCAGTATTTT	TRBV3-1/TRBV3-2	TRBJ2-3	-	TRBD2
CASSEDGSGKETQYF	TGTGCCAGCAGTGAAGACGGTAGCGGGAAAGAGACCCAGTACTTC	TRBV6-1	TRBJ2-5	-	TRBD2
CASSPNAGQNTEAFF	TGCGCCAGCAGCCCCAACGCAGGACAGAACACTGAAGCTTTCTTT	TRBV5-1	TRBJ1-1	-	-
CASSPGGAVNEKLFF	TGCGCCAGCAGCCCTGGGGGCGCGGTTAATGAAAAACTGTTTTTT	TRBV5-1	TRBJ1-4	-	-
CASSMSGGGLAGGPYNEQFF	TGTGCCAGTAGTATGTCAGGAGGAGGACTAGCGGGAGGGCCCTACAATGAGCAGTTCTTC	TRBV19	TRBJ2-1	-	TRBD2
CASSSQVNTEAFF	TGTGCCAGCAGTTCACAGGTGAACACTGAAGCTTTCTTT	TRBV6-6	TRBJ1-1	-	-
CASSPQGRIAKNIQYF	TGTGCCAGCAGCCCACAGGGGAGGATAGCCAAAAACATTCAGTACTTC	TRBV7-2	TRBJ2-4	few	-
CASSSGIRSGLTNEAFF	TGTGCCAGTAGTTCGGGAATCAGGTCCGGGTTGACAAATGAAGCTTTCTTT	TRBV19	TRBJ1-1	-	-
CASSTTGVHNSPLHF	TGTGCCAGCAGTACCACAGGGGTTCATAATTCACCCCTCCACTTT	TRBV6-5	TRBJ1-6	few	TRBD1
CASSLNKGSETQYF	TGTGCCAGCAGCTTAAATAAGGGGTCGGAGACCCAGTACTTC	TRBV7-2	TRBJ2-5	few	-
CASSLLVAVSNEQFF	TGTGCCAGCAGCTTACTGGTGGCCGTAAGCAATGAGCAGTTCTTC	TRBV7-2	TRBJ2-1	-	-
CASSLRGGAGETQYF	TGTGCCAGCAGCTTACGCGGGGGGGCCGGGGAGACCCAGTACTTC	TRBV7-2	TRBJ2-5	-	TRBD2
CASQGQSNTEAFF	TGCGCCAGCCAGGGACAGTCGAACACTGAAGCTTTCTTT	TRBV5-1	TRBJ1-1	-	TRBD1
CASSLRAEAFF	TGTGCCAGTAGTTTGAGGGCTGAAGCTTTCTTT	TRBV19	TRBJ1-1	-	-
CASSDSAAYNEQFF	TGTGCCAGCAGTGATTCTGCGGCGTACAATGAGCAGTTCTTC	TRBV2	TRBJ2-1	-	-
CASSFSGGNKETQYF	TGCGCCAGCAGCTTCAGCGGGGGAAATAAAGAGACCCAGTACTTC	TRBV5-1	TRBJ2-5	-	TRBD2
CASSLAAGGPNEQYF	TGCGCCAGCAGCTTGGCCGCGGGAGGGCCAAACGAGCAGTACTTC	TRBV5-1	TRBJ2-7	few	TRBD2
CAWSVAGGNTIYF	TGTGCCTGGAGTGTAGCGGGGGGAAACACCATATATTTT	TRBV30	TRBJ1-3	-	-
CSVGKGQYNEKLFF	TGCAGCGTTGGGAAGGGACAGTATAATGAAAAACTGTTTTTT	TRBV29-1	TRBJ1-4	-	TRBD1
CASSPRDRYYNEQFF	TGTGCCAGCAGCCCCCGGGACAGATACTACAATGAGCAGTTCTTC	TRBV28	TRBJ2-1	-	TRBD1
CASSKRQGTDTQYF	TGTGCCAGCAGTAAGAGACAGGGCACAGATACGCAGTATTTT	TRBV6-5	TRBJ2-3	-	-
CASSQGRGQETQYF	TGTGCCAGCAGCCAAGGCCGGGGCCAAGAGACCCAGTACTTC	TRBV3-1/TRBV3-2	TRBJ2-5	-	-
CASSFFLPGNRTQYF	TGTGCCAGCAGCTTCTTTCTCCCAGGGAACAGGACCCAGTACTTC	TRBV7-8	TRBJ2-5	few	-
CASSRDTPPYGKLFF	TGTGCCAGCAGTCGTGACACGCCTCCCTATGGGAAACTGTTTTTT	TRBV6-5	TRBJ1-4	-	-
CASTIHRNTEAFF	TGTGCCAGCACGATCCACAGGAACACTGAAGCTTTCTTT	TRBV5-8	TRBJ1-1	-	-